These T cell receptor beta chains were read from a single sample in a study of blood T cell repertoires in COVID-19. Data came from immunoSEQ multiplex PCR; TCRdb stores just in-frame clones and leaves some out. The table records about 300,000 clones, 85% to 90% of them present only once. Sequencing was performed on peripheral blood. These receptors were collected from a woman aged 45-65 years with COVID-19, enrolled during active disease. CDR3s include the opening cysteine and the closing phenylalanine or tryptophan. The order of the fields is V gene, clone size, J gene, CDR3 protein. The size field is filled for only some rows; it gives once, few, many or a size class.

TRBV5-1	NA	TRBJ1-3	CASSLGSGDRIGNTIYF
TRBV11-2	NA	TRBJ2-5	CASSFPAGVLETQYF
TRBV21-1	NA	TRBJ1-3	CASSWGGSWTVPGNTIYF
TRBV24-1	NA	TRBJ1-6	CATRDTHNSPLHF
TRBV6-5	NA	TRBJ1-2	CASRRGVDYYGYTF
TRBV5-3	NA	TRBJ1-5	CARSRSHGPGYNQPQHF
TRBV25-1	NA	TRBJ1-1	CASSEEGGSSMNTEAFF
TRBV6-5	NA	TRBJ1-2	CASRDSPNYGYTF
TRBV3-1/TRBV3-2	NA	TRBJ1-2	CASSQWTGLRTF
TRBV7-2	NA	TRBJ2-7	CASSQGRGSSSYEQYF
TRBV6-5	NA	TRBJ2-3	CASSQGGTQYF
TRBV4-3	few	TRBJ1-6	CARPVDRGNSPLHF
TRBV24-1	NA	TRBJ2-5	CATSDPRTGGETQYF
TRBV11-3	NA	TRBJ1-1	CASSLANTEAFF
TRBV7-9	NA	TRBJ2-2	CASSLSGLANTGELFF
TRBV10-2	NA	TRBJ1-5	CASSEGQGGNQPQHF
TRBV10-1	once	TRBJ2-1	CASSDGQGYNEQFF
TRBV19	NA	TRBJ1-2	CASSRDRWSTYGYTF
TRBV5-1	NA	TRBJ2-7	CASTAREAAYEQYF
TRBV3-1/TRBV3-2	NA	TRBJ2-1	CASSQLLPGTGPLQFF
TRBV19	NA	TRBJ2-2	CASSIGLAGGGDTGELFF
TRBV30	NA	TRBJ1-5	CAWSVGPVGGQPQHF
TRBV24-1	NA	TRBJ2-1	CATHREGQGREQFF
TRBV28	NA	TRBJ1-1	CASSLIPATGTEAFF
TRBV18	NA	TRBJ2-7	CASSRGQGSREQYF
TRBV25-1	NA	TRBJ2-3	CASSEWDGSASTDTQYF
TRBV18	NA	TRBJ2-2	CASSPTGGQRTGELFF
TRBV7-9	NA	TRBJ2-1	CASSPLAGGTSQFF
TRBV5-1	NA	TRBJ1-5	CASSLDTGYQPQHF
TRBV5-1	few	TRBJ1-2	CASSYGTGQGYGYTF
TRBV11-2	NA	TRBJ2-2	CASSPRSGSGELFF
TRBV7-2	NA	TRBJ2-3	CATKVTGTDTQYF
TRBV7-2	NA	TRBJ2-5	CASSSVQGRETQYF
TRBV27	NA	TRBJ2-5	CASSLPNSLADQYF
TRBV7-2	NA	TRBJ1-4	CASSSRQGAEKLFF
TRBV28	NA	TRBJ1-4	CASRQGPGTNEKLFF
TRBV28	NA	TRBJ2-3	CASSLQRNTQYF
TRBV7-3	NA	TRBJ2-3	CASSLSPGLGQTQYF
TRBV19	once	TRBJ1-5	CASSWGGSNQPQHF
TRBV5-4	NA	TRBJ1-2	CASSLGDRYGYTF
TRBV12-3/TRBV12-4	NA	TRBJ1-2	CASSLGSARGYTF
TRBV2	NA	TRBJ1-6	CASSASQGGNSPLHF
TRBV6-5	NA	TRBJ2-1	CASRGSGPNEQFF
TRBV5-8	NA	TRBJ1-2	CASSWTGTGASYGYTF
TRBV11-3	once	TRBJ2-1	CASSLGHHQDNEQFF
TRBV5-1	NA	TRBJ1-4	CASSKDSTSEKLFF
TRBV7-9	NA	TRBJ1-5	CASSSDRGANQPQHF
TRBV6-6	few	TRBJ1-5	CASRTTGDGSNQPQHF
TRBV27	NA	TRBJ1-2	CASSFSGGMGLNYGYTF
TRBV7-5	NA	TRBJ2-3	CASLGSAESGGRPDTQYF
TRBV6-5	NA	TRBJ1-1	CASSYSLEKGGEAFF
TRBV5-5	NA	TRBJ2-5	CASSRPTATQYF
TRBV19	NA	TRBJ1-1	CASSTWTGGKNTEAFF
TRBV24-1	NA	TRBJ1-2	CATSDGRANYGYTF
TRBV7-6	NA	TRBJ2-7	CASSLGLVYEQYF